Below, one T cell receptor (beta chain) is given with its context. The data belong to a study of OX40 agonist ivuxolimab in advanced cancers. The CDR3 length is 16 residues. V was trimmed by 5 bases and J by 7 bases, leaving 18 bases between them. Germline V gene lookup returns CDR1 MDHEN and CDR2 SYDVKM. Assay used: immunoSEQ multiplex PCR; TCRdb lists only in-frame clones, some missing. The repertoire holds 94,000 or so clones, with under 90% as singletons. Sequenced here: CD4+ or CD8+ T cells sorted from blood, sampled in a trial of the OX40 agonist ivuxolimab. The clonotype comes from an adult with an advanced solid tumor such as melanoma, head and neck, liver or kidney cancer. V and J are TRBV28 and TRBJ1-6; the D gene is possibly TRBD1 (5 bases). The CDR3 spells CASSTSLTGENSPLHF. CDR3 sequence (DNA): TGTGCCAGCAGTACCTCCCTTACAGGCGAAAATTCACCCCTCCACTTT.